The entry below describes one T cell receptor (beta chain). The data derive from a study of CD8 T cells in ankylosing spondylitis. MiXCR, applied by TCRdb to the 5' RACE reads, yields one record per CDR3 protein. This sample has around 100,000 distinct CDR3 sequences; 24% occur once, and the top ten carry roughly an eighth. The sequenced sample was synovial fluid, either unsorted or a sorted T cell fraction (not recorded which). This clonotype was obtained from a male donor with ankylosing spondylitis.

CDR3 sequence reads: CASSSLLGDYGYTF. The CDR3 nucleotides are TGTGCCAGCAGTTCCCTCTTAGGGGACTATGGCTACACCTTC. The V and J genes are TRBV27 and TRBJ1-2; possibly TRBD1 for D (5 bases). The CDR3 has 14 amino acids. CDR1 and CDR2 from the germline V gene are MNHEY and SMNVEV (reference sequence). V lost 4 bases and J lost 3, with 12 bases in between.